The 2 T cell receptor beta chains reported below all come from one sample, sequenced in a study of a mutant IDH1 vaccine in newly diagnosed glioma. Time point denoted: week 35, safety follow-up. Doses consisted of 300 ug of mutant IDH1 20-mer peptide each, paired with topical imiquimod. These receptors have no known antigen. TCRdb's table, derived via immunoSEQ multiplex PCR, lists solely in-frame clones and lacks some. The sample has tens of thousands of clones, 81% seen once. The sequences come from PBMCs, collected from a glioma patient whose treatment included an IDH1 peptide vaccine. These receptors were obtained from a man aged 35-49 years with glioma.

The chain carries TRBV2 and TRBJ1-5, with D unresolved. The CDR3 has 13 amino acids. Per the germline V gene, CDR1 is SNHLY and CDR2 is FYNNEI. Trimming stripped 10 bases from V and 5 bases from J, with 15 bases between. The CDR3 region is CATGSQRDQPQHF. DNA for the CDR3: TGTGCCACCGGGTCGCAACGGGATCAGCCCCAGCATTTT.

This chain's CDR3 is CASSYGSGFGQPQHF. CDR3 sequence (DNA): TGTGCCAGCAGTTACGGTTCTGGGTTTGGGCAGCCCCAGCATTTT. The chain has TRBV6-5 and TRBJ1-5; D is ambiguous. The V gene lost 2 bases and the J gene lost 7 bases, with 15 bases spanning the gap. CDR1 MNHEY and CDR2 SVGAGI come from the germline V gene. The CDR3 extends over 15 amino acids.